This paragraph reports one T cell receptor (beta chain). The data derive from a study of radiotherapy plus CTLA-4 blockade in lung cancer. Using immunoSEQ multiplex PCR, the repertoire was profiled, and TCRdb retains in-frame clones only, with some absent. The sample records 60,000 to 75,000 clones, approximately 79% being singletons. V shed 0 bases and J shed 0 bases, with 16 bases lying between them. Germline V gene lookup returns CDR1 SGHKS and CDR2 YYEKEE (reference sequence). This CDR3 comprises 18 residues. This sample comprised peripheral blood, obtained from a patient treated with radiotherapy plus ipilimumab. J is TRBJ1-5 and V is TRBV5-5, with D perhaps matching TRBD1 (5 bases). The clonotype originates from a human donor with non-small cell lung cancer whose response to radiotherapy plus ipilimumab could not be evaluated. Some clones in this sample may be carry-over from other donors' samples. This CDR3 is CASSLVGGEAYSNQPQHF. CDR3 sequence (DNA): TGTGCCAGCAGCTTGGTTGGGGGGGAGGCGTATAGCAATCAGCCCCAGCATTTT.